Listed below are T cell receptor beta chains from one sample, sequenced in a study of CD8 T cells in Susac syndrome. MiXCR, applied by TCRdb to the immunoSEQ multiplex PCR reads, yields one record per CDR3 protein. The data hold approximately 190,000 distinct CDR3 sequences, with approximately 96% observed a single time. The sequenced material came from CD4+ T cells from PBMCs. These receptors were obtained from a human donor with Susac syndrome. Both conserved end residues are part of each CDR3. For some rows the clone size is stated as once, few or many, or as a class when expanded; others skip it.

cdr3_length: 11
j_call: TRBJ1-1
clone_size: NA
v_call: TRBV29-1
cdr3_aa: CRGDGVTEAFF

cdr3_length: 12
j_call: TRBJ1-1
clone_size: NA
v_call: TRBV5-1
cdr3_aa: CASGQLNTEAFF

cdr3_length: 17
j_call: TRBJ1-2
clone_size: NA
v_call: TRBV4-2
cdr3_aa: CASSPGGGGAYHYGYTF

cdr3_length: 15
j_call: TRBJ2-6
clone_size: NA
v_call: TRBV27
cdr3_aa: CASSSTGAGANVLTF

cdr3_length: 15
j_call: TRBJ2-2
clone_size: NA
v_call: TRBV12-3/TRBV12-4
cdr3_aa: CASRPRQGGTGELFF

cdr3_length: 13
j_call: TRBJ2-5
clone_size: NA
v_call: TRBV15
cdr3_aa: CATSRVYEETQYF

cdr3_length: 15
j_call: TRBJ2-7
clone_size: NA
v_call: TRBV9
cdr3_aa: CASSVLSEPPYEQYF

cdr3_length: 13
j_call: TRBJ1-2
clone_size: once
v_call: TRBV12-3/TRBV12-4
cdr3_aa: CASSIDRGYGYTF

cdr3_length: 13
j_call: TRBJ2-2
clone_size: NA
v_call: TRBV29-1
cdr3_aa: CSVGGGQGGELFF

cdr3_length: 16
j_call: TRBJ1-4
clone_size: NA
v_call: TRBV6-6
cdr3_aa: CASSYFGQGTNEKLFF

cdr3_length: 15
j_call: TRBJ1-5
clone_size: NA
v_call: TRBV7-2
cdr3_aa: CASSLVAGNNQPQHF

cdr3_length: 11
j_call: TRBJ2-5
clone_size: NA
v_call: TRBV7-6
cdr3_aa: CASSVQETQYF

cdr3_length: 14
j_call: TRBJ1-2
clone_size: NA
v_call: TRBV25-1
cdr3_aa: CASSEIGSNYGYTF

cdr3_length: 13
j_call: TRBJ1-6
clone_size: NA
v_call: TRBV7-9
cdr3_aa: CASSRIRDSPLHF

cdr3_length: 13
j_call: TRBJ2-6
clone_size: NA
v_call: TRBV30
cdr3_aa: CAWGNSGANVLTF

cdr3_length: 13
j_call: TRBJ2-1
clone_size: NA
v_call: TRBV11-2
cdr3_aa: CASSFPGANEQFF

cdr3_length: 14
j_call: TRBJ1-1
clone_size: once
v_call: TRBV5-4
cdr3_aa: CASSSQGVGTEAFF

cdr3_length: 14
j_call: TRBJ2-3
clone_size: NA
v_call: TRBV29-1
cdr3_aa: CSVGQGVGTDTQYF

cdr3_length: 18
j_call: TRBJ2-3
clone_size: NA
v_call: TRBV18
cdr3_aa: CASSPAADGSLRGDTQYF

cdr3_length: 13
j_call: TRBJ2-4
clone_size: NA
v_call: TRBV15
cdr3_aa: CATSSLGTARKYF

cdr3_length: 12
j_call: TRBJ1-2
clone_size: NA
v_call: TRBV29-1
cdr3_aa: CSVGGETYGYTF

cdr3_length: 15
j_call: TRBJ2-5
clone_size: once
v_call: TRBV3-1
cdr3_aa: CASSRRTVQQETQYF

cdr3_length: 14
j_call: TRBJ2-1
clone_size: NA
v_call: TRBV6-5
cdr3_aa: CASRGTGSYNEQFF

cdr3_length: 17
j_call: TRBJ1-1
clone_size: NA
v_call: TRBV7-9
cdr3_aa: CASSLLRIGGMNTEAFF

cdr3_length: 16
j_call: TRBJ2-3
clone_size: NA
v_call: TRBV28
cdr3_aa: CASSLWTPGRTDTQYF

cdr3_length: 14
j_call: TRBJ2-6
clone_size: once
v_call: TRBV5-1
cdr3_aa: CASSRTDPPNVLTF

cdr3_length: 15
j_call: TRBJ2-7
clone_size: NA
v_call: TRBV6-2/TRBV6-3
cdr3_aa: CASSYSRDSSYEQYF

cdr3_length: 14
j_call: TRBJ1-5
clone_size: NA
v_call: TRBV20-1
cdr3_aa: CSASLREPNQPQHF

cdr3_length: 15
j_call: TRBJ1-2
clone_size: NA
v_call: TRBV3-1
cdr3_aa: CASSHRTGGGDGYTF

cdr3_length: 16
j_call: TRBJ2-3
clone_size: NA
v_call: TRBV30
cdr3_aa: CAWSSPRRGGTDTQYF

cdr3_length: 18
j_call: TRBJ2-7
clone_size: NA
v_call: TRBV7-9
cdr3_aa: CASSLGDRDSPFGYEQYF

cdr3_length: 15
j_call: TRBJ1-2
clone_size: NA
v_call: TRBV28
cdr3_aa: CASNPAGTGGHGYTF

cdr3_length: 12
j_call: TRBJ2-4
clone_size: NA
v_call: TRBV20-1
cdr3_aa: CSARGGINIQYF

cdr3_length: 14
j_call: TRBJ2-5
clone_size: NA
v_call: TRBV11-2
cdr3_aa: CASSSGPSGKTQYF

cdr3_length: 13
j_call: TRBJ1-1
clone_size: NA
v_call: TRBV4-3
cdr3_aa: CASSQRSDTEAFF

cdr3_length: 15
j_call: TRBJ2-7
clone_size: NA
v_call: TRBV2
cdr3_aa: CASSGDRRSSYEQYF

cdr3_length: 14
j_call: TRBJ2-7
clone_size: NA
v_call: TRBV7-2
cdr3_aa: CASSSRYRESEQYF

cdr3_length: 14
j_call: TRBJ1-1
clone_size: NA
v_call: TRBV11-1
cdr3_aa: CASLAGQGFTEAFF

cdr3_length: 14
j_call: TRBJ1-2
clone_size: NA
v_call: TRBV5-6
cdr3_aa: CASSLGGSYYGYTF

cdr3_length: 14
j_call: TRBJ2-5
clone_size: NA
v_call: TRBV4-1
cdr3_aa: CASSQGRAQETQYF